This T cell receptor beta chain was found in a study of cytomegalovirus exposure and HLA in healthy donors. Overall study context: Approximately 200 million T cells yielded 100 million or so unique TCR beta sequences in earlier analysis.

PCR primers comprised 60 Vbeta and 13 Jbeta primers. Clones were sequenced by immunoSEQ multiplex PCR, and TCRdb holds only the in-frame ones, with some missing. The top ten clones hold around 4.1% of a sample with 95,000 to 100,000 clones, 76% of them seen once. Germline CDR1 reads SQVTM; CDR2 reads ANQGSEA. V lost 7 bases, J lost 5 bases, and 17 bases lay in between. The CDR3 contains 13 residues. The chain couples TRBV29-1 to TRBJ2-5; tentative D call: TRBD1 (7 bases). Sequences were obtained from PBMCs. The receptor comes from a man between 40 and 49 years old in good health and CMV-seronegative. In nucleotides, the CDR3 is TGCAGCGCCGCCTCACAGGGGAGGGAGACCCAGTACTTC. This translates into CSAASQGRETQYF.